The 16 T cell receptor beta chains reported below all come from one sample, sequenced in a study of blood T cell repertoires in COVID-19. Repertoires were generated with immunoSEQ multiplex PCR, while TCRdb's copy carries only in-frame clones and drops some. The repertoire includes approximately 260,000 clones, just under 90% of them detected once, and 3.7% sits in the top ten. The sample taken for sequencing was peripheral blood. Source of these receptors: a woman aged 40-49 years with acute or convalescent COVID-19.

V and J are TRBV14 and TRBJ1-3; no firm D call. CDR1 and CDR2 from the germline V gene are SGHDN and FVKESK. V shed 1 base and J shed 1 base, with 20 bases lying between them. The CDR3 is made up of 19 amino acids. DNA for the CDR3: TGTGCCAGCAGCCAAGTCGCCAGCGGGTATGGAGATTCTGGAAACACCATATATTTT. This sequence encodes CASSQVASGYGDSGNTIYF.

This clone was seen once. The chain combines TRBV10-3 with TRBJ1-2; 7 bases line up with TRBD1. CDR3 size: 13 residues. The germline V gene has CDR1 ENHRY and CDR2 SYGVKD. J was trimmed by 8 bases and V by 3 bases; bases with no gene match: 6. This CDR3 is CAISDPGQRGYTF. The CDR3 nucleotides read TGTGCCATCAGTGACCCGGGACAGCGGGGCTACACCTTC.

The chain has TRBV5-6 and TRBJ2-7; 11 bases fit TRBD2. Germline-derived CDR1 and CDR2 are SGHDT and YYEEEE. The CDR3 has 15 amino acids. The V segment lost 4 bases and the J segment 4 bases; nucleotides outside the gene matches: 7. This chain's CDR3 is CASSLSGGARYEQYV. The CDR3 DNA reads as TGTGCCAGCAGCCTTAGCGGGGGGGCGCGATACGAGCAGTACGTC.

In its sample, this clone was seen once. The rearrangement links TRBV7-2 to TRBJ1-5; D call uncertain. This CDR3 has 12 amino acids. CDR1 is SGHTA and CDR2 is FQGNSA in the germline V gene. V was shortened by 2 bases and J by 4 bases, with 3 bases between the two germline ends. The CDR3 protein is CASSLPNQPQHF. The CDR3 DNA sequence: TGTGCCAGCAGCTTACCGAATCAGCCCCAGCATTTT.

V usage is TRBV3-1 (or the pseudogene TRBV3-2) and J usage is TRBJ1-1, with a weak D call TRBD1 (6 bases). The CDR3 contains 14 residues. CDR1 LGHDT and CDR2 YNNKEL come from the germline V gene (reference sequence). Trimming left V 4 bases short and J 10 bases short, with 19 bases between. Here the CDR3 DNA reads TGTGCCAGCAGCCGATCAGAAGGTAGGGGGACAGCTTTCTTT. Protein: CASSRSEGRGTAFF.

In nucleotides, the CDR3 is TGTGCCAGCAGTTTTACAGGCAACACTGAAGCTTTCTTT. Its translation is CASSFTGNTEAFF. J is TRBJ1-1 and V is TRBV27, with D possibly TRBD1 on 5 matching bases. V was pared by 3 bases and J by 2 bases, with 7 bases between. The CDR3 loop spans 13 amino acids. From germline, CDR1 is MNHEY and CDR2 SMNVEV (reference sequence).

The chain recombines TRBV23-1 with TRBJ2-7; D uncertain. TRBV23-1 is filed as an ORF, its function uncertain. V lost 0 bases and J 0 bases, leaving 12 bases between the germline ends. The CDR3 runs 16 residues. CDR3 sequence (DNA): TGCGCCAGCAGTCAATCGTGGATAGCCTTCTCCTACGAGCAGTACGTC. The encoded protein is CASSQSWIAFSYEQYV.

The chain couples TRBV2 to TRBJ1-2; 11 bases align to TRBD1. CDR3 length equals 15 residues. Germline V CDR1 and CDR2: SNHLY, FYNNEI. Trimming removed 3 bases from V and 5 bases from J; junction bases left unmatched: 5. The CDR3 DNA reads TGTGCCAGCAGTGACGGACAGGGGGCTGTATATGGCTACACCTTC. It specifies CASSDGQGAVYGYTF.

The CDR3 region is CASSFAEQPQHF. The CDR3, as DNA: TGTGCCAGCAGCTTCGCGGAACAGCCCCAGCATTTT. V is TRBV12-3 or TRBV12-4 and J is TRBJ1-5; D unclear. The V end lost 6 bases, the J end lost 7 bases, and 10 bases lay between the germline ends. The length of the CDR3 is 12 residues.

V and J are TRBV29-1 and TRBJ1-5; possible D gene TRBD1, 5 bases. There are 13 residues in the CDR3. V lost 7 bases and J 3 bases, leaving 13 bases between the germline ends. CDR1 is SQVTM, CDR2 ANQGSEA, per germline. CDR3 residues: CSAGGGTNQPQHF. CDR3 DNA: TGCAGCGCCGGGGGGGGAACCAATCAGCCCCAGCATTTT. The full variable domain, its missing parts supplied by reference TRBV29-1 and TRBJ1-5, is SAVISQKPSRDICQRGTSLTIQCQVDSQVTMMFWYRQQPGQSLTLIATANQGSEATYESGFVIDKFPISRPNLTFSTLTVSNMSPEDSSIYLCSAGGGTNQPQHFGDGTRLSIL.

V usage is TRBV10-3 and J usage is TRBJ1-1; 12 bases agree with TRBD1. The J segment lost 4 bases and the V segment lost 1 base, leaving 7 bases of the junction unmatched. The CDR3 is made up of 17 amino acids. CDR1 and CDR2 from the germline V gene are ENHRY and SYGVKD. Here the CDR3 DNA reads TGTGCCATCAGTGAGTTCGGGGACAGGGGGCGCAGCACTGAAGCTTTCTTT. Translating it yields CAISEFGDRGRSTEAFF.

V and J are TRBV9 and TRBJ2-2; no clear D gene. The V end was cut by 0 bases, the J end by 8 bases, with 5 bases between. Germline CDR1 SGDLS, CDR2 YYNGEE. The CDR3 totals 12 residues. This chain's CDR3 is CASSVVAGELFF. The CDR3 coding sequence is TGTGCCAGCAGCGTAGTTGCGGGGGAGCTGTTTTTT.

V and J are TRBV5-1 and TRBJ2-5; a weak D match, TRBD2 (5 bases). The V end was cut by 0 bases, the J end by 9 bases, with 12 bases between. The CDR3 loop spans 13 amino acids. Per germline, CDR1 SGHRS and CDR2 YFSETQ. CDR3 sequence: CASSLDAPEAQYF. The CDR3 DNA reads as TGCGCCAGCAGCTTGGACGCCCCGGAGGCCCAGTACTTC.

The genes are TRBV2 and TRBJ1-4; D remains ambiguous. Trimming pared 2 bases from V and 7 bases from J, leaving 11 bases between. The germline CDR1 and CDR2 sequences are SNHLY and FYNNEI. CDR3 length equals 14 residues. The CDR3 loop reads CASSELLLSEKLFF. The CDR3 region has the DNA TGTGCCAGCAGTGAACTCCTCCTCAGTGAAAAACTGTTTTTT.

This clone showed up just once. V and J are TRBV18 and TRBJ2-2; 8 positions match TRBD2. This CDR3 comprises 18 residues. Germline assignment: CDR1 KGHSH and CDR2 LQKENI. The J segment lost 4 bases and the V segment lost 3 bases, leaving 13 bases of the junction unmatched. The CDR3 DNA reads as TGTGCCAGCTCACCCTTTATTAGAGCGGGGGACCGCACCGGGGAGCTGTTTTTT. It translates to CASSPFIRAGDRTGELFF.

The CDR3 DNA sequence: TGTGCCAGCAGCCCCAACCCTCTAGCGGGGGACCCTAGCACAGATACGCAGTATTTT. It specifies CASSPNPLAGDPSTDTQYF. The chain recombines TRBV9 with TRBJ2-3; TRBD2 matches 10 bases. Germline V gene data show CDR1 as SGDLS and CDR2 as YYNGEE. The CDR3 length is 19 residues. Trimming took 4 bases from V and 0 from J; bases not matched to a gene: 14.